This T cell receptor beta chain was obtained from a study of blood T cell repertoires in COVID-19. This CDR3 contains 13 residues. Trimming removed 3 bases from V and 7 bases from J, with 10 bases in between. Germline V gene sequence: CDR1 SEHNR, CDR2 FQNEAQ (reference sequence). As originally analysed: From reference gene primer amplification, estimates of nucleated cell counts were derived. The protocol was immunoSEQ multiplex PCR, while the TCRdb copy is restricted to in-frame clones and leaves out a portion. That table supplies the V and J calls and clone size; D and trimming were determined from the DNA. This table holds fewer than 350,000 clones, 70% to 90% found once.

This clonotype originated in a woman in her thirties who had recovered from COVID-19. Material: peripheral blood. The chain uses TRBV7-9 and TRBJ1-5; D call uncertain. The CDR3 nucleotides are TGTGCCAGCAGCTTGGCCGGCGGCCAGCCCCAGCATTTT. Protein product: CASSLAGGQPQHF. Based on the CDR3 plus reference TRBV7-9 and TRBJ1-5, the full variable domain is DTGVSQNPRHKITKRGQNVTFRCDPISEHNRLYWYRQTLGQGPEFLTYFQNEAQLEKSRLLSDRFSAERPKGSFSTLEIQRTEQGDSAMYLCASSLAGGQPQHFGDGTRLSIL.